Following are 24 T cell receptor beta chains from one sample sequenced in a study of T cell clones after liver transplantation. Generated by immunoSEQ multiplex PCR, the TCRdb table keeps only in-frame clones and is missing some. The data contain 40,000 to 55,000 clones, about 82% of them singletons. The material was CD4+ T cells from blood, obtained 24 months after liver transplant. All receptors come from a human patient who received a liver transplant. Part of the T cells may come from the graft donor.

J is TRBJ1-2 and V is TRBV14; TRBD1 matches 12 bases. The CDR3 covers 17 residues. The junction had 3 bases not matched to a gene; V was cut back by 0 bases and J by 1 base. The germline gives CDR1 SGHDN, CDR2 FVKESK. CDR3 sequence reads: CASSQDRDRGLNYGYTF. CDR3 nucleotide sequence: TGTGCCAGCAGCCAAGATCGGGACAGGGGGCTTAACTATGGCTACACCTTC.

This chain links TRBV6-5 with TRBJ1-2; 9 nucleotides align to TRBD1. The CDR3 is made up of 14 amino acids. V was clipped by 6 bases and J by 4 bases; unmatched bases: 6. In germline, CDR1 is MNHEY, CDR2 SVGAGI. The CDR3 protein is CASSPPGQGYGYTF. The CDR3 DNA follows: TGTGCCAGCAGCCCTCCGGGACAGGGCTATGGCTACACCTTC.

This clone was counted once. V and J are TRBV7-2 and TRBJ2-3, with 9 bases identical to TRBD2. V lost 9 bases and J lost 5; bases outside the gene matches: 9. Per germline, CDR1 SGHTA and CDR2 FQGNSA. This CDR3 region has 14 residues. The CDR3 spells CASKPGLAKDTQYF. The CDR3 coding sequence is TGTGCCAGTAAGCCGGGACTAGCAAAAGATACGCAGTATTTT.

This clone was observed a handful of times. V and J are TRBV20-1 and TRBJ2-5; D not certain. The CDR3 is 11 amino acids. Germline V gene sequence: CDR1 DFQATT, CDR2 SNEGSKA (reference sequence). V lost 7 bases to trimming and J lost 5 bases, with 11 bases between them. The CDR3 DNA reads TGCAGTGTTCGGGCAAGCGAGACCCAGTACTTC. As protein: CSVRASETQYF.

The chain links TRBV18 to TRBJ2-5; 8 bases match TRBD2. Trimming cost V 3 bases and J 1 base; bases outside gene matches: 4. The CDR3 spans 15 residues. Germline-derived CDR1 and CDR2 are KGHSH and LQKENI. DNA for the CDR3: TGTGCCAGCTCACCCCTTAGCGGGATCCAAGAGACCCAGTACTTC. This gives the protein CASSPLSGIQETQYF. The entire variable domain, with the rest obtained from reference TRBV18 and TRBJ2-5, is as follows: NAGVMQNPRHLVRRRGQEARLRCSPMKGHSHVYWYRQLPEEGLKFMVYLQKENIIDESGMPKERFSAEFPKEGPSILRIQQVVRGDSAAYFCASSPLSGIQETQYFGPGTRLLVL.

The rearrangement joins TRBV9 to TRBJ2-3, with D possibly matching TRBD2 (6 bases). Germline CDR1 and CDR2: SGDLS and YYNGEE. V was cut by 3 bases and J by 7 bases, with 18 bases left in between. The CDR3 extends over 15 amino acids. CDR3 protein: CASSAVGDFGNTQYF. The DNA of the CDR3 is TGTGCCAGCAGCGCAGTCGGGGACTTTGGGAATACGCAGTATTTT.

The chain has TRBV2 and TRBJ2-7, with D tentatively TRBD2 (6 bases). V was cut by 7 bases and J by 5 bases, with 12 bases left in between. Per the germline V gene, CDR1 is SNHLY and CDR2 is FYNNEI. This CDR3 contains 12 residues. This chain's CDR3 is CASTVAVHEQYF. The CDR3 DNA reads TGTGCCAGCACTGTAGCGGTCCACGAGCAGTACTTC.

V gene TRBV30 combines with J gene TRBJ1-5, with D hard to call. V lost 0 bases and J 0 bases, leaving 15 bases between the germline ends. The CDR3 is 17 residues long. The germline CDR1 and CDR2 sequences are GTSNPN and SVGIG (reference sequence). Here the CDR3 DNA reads TGTGCCTGGAGTGTACGCGCAGGACGTTATAGCAATCAGCCCCAGCATTTT. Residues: CAWSVRAGRYSNQPQHF.

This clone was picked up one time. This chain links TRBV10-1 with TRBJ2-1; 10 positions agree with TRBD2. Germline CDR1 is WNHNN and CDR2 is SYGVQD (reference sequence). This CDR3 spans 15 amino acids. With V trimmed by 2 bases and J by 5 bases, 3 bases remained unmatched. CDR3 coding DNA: TGCGCCAGCAGTGAGAGGACTAGCGGTCACAATGAGCAGTTCTTC. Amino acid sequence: CASSERTSGHNEQFF.

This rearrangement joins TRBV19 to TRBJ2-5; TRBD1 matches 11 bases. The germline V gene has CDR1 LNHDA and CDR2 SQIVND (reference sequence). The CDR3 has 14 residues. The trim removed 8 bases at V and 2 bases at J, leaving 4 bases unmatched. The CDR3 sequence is CASRTGGPQETQYF. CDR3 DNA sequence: TGTGCCAGTCGGACAGGGGGCCCACAAGAGACCCAGTACTTC.

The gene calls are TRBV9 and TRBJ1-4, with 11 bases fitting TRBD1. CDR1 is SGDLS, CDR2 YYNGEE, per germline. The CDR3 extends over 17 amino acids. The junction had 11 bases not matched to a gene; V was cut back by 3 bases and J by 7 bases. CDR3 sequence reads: CASSGGQGALRGEKLFF. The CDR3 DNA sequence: TGTGCCAGCAGCGGAGGACAGGGGGCATTGCGGGGTGAAAAACTGTTTTTT.

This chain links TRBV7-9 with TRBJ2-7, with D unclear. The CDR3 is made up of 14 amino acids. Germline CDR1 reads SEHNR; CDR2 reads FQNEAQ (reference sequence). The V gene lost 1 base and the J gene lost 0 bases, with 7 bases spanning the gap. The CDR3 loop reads CASSLGIDSYEQYF. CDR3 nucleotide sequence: TGTGCCAGCAGCTTAGGGATAGACTCCTACGAGCAGTACTTC.

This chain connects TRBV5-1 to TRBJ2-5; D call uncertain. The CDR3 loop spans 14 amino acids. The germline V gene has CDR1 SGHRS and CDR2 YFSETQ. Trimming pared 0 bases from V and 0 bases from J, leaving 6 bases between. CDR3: CASSLDGNQETQYF. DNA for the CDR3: TGCGCCAGCAGCTTGGATGGAAACCAAGAGACCCAGTACTTC.

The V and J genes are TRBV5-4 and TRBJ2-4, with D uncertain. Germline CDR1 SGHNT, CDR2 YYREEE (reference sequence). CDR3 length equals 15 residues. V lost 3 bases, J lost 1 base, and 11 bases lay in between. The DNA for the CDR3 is TGTGCCAGCAGCTCCGCCCTCCAGGCCAAAAACATTCAGTACTTC. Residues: CASSSALQAKNIQYF. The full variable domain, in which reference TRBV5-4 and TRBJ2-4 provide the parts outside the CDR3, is ETGVTQSPTHLIKTRGQQVTLRCSSQSGHNTVSWYQQALGQGPQFIFQYYREEENGRGNFPPRFSGLQFPNYSSELNVNALELDDSALYLCASSSALQAKNIQYFGAGTRLSVL.

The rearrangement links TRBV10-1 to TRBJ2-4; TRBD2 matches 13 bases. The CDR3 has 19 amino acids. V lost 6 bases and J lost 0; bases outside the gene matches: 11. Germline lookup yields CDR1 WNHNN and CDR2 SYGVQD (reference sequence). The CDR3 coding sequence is TGCGCCAGCAGAGGGACTAGCGGGATCGACCTACTAGCCAAAAACATTCAGTACTTC. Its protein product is CASRGTSGIDLLAKNIQYF.

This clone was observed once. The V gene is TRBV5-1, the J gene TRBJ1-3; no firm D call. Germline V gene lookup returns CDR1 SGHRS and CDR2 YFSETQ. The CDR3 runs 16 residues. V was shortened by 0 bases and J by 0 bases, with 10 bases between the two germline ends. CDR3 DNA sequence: TGCGCCAGCAGCTTGGACAGATTAAACTCTGGAAACACCATATATTTT. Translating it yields CASSLDRLNSGNTIYF.

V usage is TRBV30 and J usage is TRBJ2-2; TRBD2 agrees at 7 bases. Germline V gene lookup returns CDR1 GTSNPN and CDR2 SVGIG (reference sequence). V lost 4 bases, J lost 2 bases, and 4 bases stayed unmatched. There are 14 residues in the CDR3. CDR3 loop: CAWKSSGNTGELFF. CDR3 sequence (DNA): TGTGCCTGGAAGTCTAGCGGAAACACCGGGGAGCTGTTTTTT.

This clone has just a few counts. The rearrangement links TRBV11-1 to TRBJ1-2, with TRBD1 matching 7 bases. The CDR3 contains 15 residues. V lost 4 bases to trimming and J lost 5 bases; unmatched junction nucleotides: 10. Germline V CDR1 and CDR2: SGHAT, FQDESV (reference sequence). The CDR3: CASSSSTGYIYGYTF. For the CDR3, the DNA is TGTGCCAGCAGCTCGTCGACAGGGTACATTTATGGCTACACCTTC. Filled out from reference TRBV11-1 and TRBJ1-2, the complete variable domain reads EAEVAQSPRYKITEKSQAVAFWCDPISGHATLYWYRQILGQGPELLVQFQDESVVDDSQLPKDRFSAERLKGVDSTLKIQPAELGDSAMYLCASSSSTGYIYGYTFGSGTRLTVV.

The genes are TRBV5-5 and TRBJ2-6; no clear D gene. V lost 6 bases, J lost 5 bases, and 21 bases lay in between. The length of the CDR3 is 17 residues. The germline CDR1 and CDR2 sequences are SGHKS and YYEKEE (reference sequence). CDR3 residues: CASIKIVAQSRANVLTF. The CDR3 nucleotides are TGTGCCAGCATTAAGATTGTCGCACAAAGTCGGGCCAACGTCCTGACTTTC.

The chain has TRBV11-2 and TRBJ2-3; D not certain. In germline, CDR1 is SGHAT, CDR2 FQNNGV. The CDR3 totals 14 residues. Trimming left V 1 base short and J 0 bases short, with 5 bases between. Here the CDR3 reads CASSLVFSTDTQYF. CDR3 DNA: TGTGCCAGCAGCTTAGTTTTTAGCACAGATACGCAGTATTTT. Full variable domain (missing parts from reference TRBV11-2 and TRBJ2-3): EAGVAQSPRYKIIEKRQSVAFWCNPISGHATLYWYQQILGQGPKLLIQFQNNGVVDDSQLPKDRFSAERLKGVDSTLKIQPAKLEDSAVYLCASSLVFSTDTQYFGPGTRLTVL.

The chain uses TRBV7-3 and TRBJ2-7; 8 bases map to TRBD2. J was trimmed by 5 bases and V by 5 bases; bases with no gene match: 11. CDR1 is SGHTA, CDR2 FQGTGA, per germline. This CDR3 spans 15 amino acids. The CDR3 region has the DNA TGTGCCAGCAGCCCCTCCGCTAGCGGGTCCCACGAGCAGTACTTC. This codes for CASSPSASGSHEQYF.

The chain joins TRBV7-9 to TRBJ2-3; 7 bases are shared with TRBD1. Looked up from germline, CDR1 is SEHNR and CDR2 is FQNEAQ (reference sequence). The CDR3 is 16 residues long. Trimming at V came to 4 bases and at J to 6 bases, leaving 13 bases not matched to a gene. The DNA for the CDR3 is TGTGCCAGCAGCTGGGAGTCAGGGGGTCATCTGGATACGCAGTATTTT. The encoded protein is CASSWESGGHLDTQYF.

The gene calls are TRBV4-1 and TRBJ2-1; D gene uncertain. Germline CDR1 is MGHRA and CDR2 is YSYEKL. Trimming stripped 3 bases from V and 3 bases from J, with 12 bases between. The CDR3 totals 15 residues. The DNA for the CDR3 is TGCGCCAGCAGCCAGAAAGAAAGTCGCTACAATGAGCAGTTCTTC. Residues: CASSQKESRYNEQFF.

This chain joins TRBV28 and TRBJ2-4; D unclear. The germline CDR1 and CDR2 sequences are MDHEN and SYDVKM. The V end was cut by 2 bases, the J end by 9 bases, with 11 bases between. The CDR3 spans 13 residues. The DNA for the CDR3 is TGTGCCAGCAGTTTAGACCCCAAGGGCATTCAGTACTTC. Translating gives CASSLDPKGIQYF.